The 17 T cell receptor beta chains reported below all come from one sample, sequenced in a study of cytomegalovirus exposure and HLA in healthy donors. PCR amplification relied on 60 Vbeta primers (plus 13 Jbeta primers). Assay: immunoSEQ multiplex PCR; the TCRdb copy retains only in-frame clones and omits some. This sample yields about 190,000 clones, of which 65% to 75% are seen a single time; under 5% belongs to the top ten. Sequencing was performed on PBMCs. The origin of the receptors is a man in his thirties or forties in good health and CMV-seropositive.

This chain uses TRBV2 with TRBJ2-5; 16 nucleotides align to TRBD2. The length of the CDR3 is 18 residues. The germline CDR1 and CDR2 sequences are SNHLY and FYNNEI. V shed 0 bases, J shed 2 bases, and the junction held 3 bases outside the gene matches. CDR3 sequence (DNA): TGTGCCAGCAGTGAAGCGGGACTAGCGGGGGGGCGGCAAGAGACCCAGTACTTC. Protein sequence: CASSEAGLAGGRQETQYF.

This chain links TRBV7-2 with TRBJ2-5; a weak D match, TRBD2 (6 bases). CDR1 SGHTA and CDR2 FQGNSA come from the germline V gene. The CDR3 sequence is 14 residues long. Trimming removed 1 base at V and 5 bases at J, with 11 bases between. The CDR3 nucleotides are TGTGCCAGCAGCTTAGAGCGGGTGAGGGAGACCCAGTACTTC. Its translation: CASSLERVRETQYF.

The genes are TRBV18 and TRBJ2-1; 8 nucleotides align to TRBD1. The length of the CDR3 is 13 residues. V trimming: 5 bases; J trimming: 8 bases; junction bases outside the gene matches: 5. CDR1 and CDR2 (germline): KGHSH, LQKENI. CDR3 DNA: TGTGCCAGCTCAGAGGTCAGGGGGCATGAGCAGTTCTTC. Its protein product is CASSEVRGHEQFF.

This sequence joins TRBV19 and TRBJ2-3; 10 bases are shared with TRBD1. With V trimmed by 6 bases and J by 1 base, 7 bases remained unmatched. In germline, CDR1 is LNHDA, CDR2 SQIVND (reference sequence). The length of the CDR3 is 16 residues. The CDR3 DNA reads TGTGCCAGTAGACCCCGGACAGGGGGACGCACAGATACGCAGTATTTT. It specifies CASRPRTGGRTDTQYF.

V and J are TRBV2 and TRBJ2-4, with TRBD1 matching over 9 bases. This CDR3 has 14 residues. V trimming: 7 bases; J trimming: 12 bases; junction bases outside the gene matches: 13. Germline CDR1 reads SNHLY; CDR2 reads FYNNEI. The CDR3 DNA reads TGTGCCAGCATAAGGGGACAGGGATCGCCTTATCAGTACTTC. This translates into CASIRGQGSPYQYF.

The genes are TRBV27 and TRBJ1-1; possibly TRBD1 for D (5 bases). Germline CDR1 is MNHEY and CDR2 is SMNVEV (reference sequence). V dropped 4 bases and J dropped 6 bases, with 15 bases sitting between them. The CDR3 loop spans 14 amino acids. In nucleotides, the CDR3 is TGTGCCAGCAGTTCCTTATTTGGGGGGGCTGAAGCTTTCTTT. Its protein product is CASSSLFGGAEAFF.

The chain employs TRBV27 and TRBJ2-7; perhaps TRBD1 as D (5 bases). From germline, CDR1 is MNHEY and CDR2 SMNVEV (reference sequence). This CDR3 comprises 14 residues. V shed 1 base and J shed 2 bases, with 9 bases lying between them. This CDR3 is CASSLLGRAYEQYF. The DNA for the CDR3 is TGTGCCAGCAGTTTATTGGGCAGGGCCTACGAGCAGTACTTC.

The chain joins TRBV5-4 to TRBJ2-1, with 7 bases fitting TRBD1. Germline CDR1 is SGHNT and CDR2 is YYREEE (reference sequence). Trimming cost V 4 bases and J 8 bases; bases outside gene matches: 9. The CDR3 covers 14 residues. The chain's CDR3 is CASSPAGGKDEQFF. In DNA form, the CDR3 reads TGTGCCAGCAGCCCGGCAGGGGGAAAGGATGAGCAGTTCTTC.

The chain has TRBV19 and TRBJ1-1; D is uncertain. CDR1 is LNHDA and CDR2 is SQIVND in the germline V gene (reference sequence). The CDR3 is 13 residues long. The V and J ends lost 8 bases and 1 base respectively, with 11 bases between them. CDR3 in DNA: TGTGCCAGTGGAGCCGGGGAGAACACTGAAGCTTTCTTT. It specifies CASGAGENTEAFF.

This clone was counted once. V gene TRBV7-9 combines with J gene TRBJ2-2, with D hard to call. V was clipped by 5 bases and J by 6 bases, with 16 bases between them. Germline CDR1 reads SEHNR; CDR2 reads FQNEAQ (reference sequence). The CDR3 has 15 amino acids. The chain's CDR3 is CASSPAVASSGELFF. The CDR3 DNA is TGTGCCAGCAGCCCGGCGGTGGCCTCGTCCGGGGAGCTGTTTTTT.

The V call is TRBV6-1, the J call TRBJ2-2; 13 bases fit TRBD2. V dropped 7 bases and J dropped 6; count of bases not matched to a gene: 5. CDR1 and CDR2 from the germline V gene are MNHNS and SASEGT. There are 15 residues in the CDR3. CDR3 amino acids: CASTLTSGRAGELFF. CDR3 nucleotides: TGTGCCAGCACCCTAACTAGCGGGAGGGCCGGGGAGCTGTTTTTT.

The rearrangement uses TRBV7-2 and TRBJ2-3; the D gene is possibly TRBD2 (5 bases). V was shortened by 3 bases and J by 1 base, with 11 bases between the two germline ends. Germline V gene data show CDR1 as SGHTA and CDR2 as FQGNSA. This CDR3 comprises 15 residues. CDR3 DNA sequence: TGTGCCAGCAGCTTGGGCGGGCCGGGCACAGATACGCAGTATTTT. This sequence encodes CASSLGGPGTDTQYF.

This chain connects TRBV5-4 to TRBJ2-3; 7 positions agree with TRBD1. The CDR3 is made up of 16 amino acids. The junction had 6 bases not matched to a gene; V was cut back by 0 bases and J by 2 bases. The germline CDR1 and CDR2 sequences are SGHNT and YYREEE (reference sequence). The chain's CDR3 is CASSLAGTVNTDTQYF. CDR3 nucleotides: TGTGCCAGCAGCTTGGCCGGGACAGTTAACACAGATACGCAGTATTTT.

This clone turned up a few times. The chain uses TRBV10-3 and TRBJ2-4, with TRBD1 identical over 9 bases. The CDR3 sequence is 15 residues long. J lost 6 bases, V lost 7 bases, and 10 bases had no gene match. The germline V gene has CDR1 ENHRY and CDR2 SYGVKD. The CDR3 reads CAIKGGQGPLNIQYF. The CDR3 DNA follows: TGTGCCATCAAGGGTGGACAGGGGCCGTTAAACATTCAGTACTTC.

This clone appeared once. The same CDR3 arises from other DNA sequences in this sample as well. V and J are TRBV11-3 and TRBJ2-1, with 8 bases that match TRBD2. CDR1 and CDR2 from the germline V gene are SGHNT and YENEEA. There are 15 residues in the CDR3. Trimming took 5 bases from V and 0 from J; bases not matched to a gene: 3. The CDR3 here is CASSLGTSSYNEQFF. CDR3 DNA sequence: TGTGCCAGCAGCCTCGGGACTAGCTCCTACAATGAGCAGTTCTTC.

The gene calls are TRBV7-2 and TRBJ2-7, with D perhaps TRBD2 (6 bases). This CDR3 has 15 residues. Germline V lookup: CDR1 SGHTA, CDR2 FQGNSA. The ends were cut back, 5 bases at V and 4 bases at J, with 18 bases in the middle. The CDR3: CASSPSPGRGYEQYF. CDR3 nucleotide sequence: TGTGCCAGCAGCCCATCCCCCGGGAGAGGGTACGAGCAGTACTTC.

This clone was found a few times. The chain couples TRBV7-2 to TRBJ1-1; 8 bases line up with TRBD1. Germline CDR1 is SGHTA and CDR2 is FQGNSA. The CDR3 runs 16 residues. Trimming at V came to 3 bases and at J to 4 bases, leaving 10 bases not matched to a gene. The chain's CDR3 is CASSLTDRALSTEAFF. DNA for the CDR3: TGTGCCAGCAGCTTGACGGACAGGGCATTGAGCACTGAAGCTTTCTTT.